The 3 T cell receptor beta chains below come from one sample, sequenced in a study of blood T cell repertoires in COVID-19. Method: immunoSEQ multiplex PCR; TCRdb's copy keeps in-frame clones and lacks some. This sample has over 100,000 clones; about 85% occur once, and the top ten carry over 1.2%. The sample consisted of peripheral blood. These receptors came from a man aged 40-55 years with acute or convalescent COVID-19.

V is TRBV5-1 and J is TRBJ2-1; maybe TRBD1 (6 bases). The CDR3 contains 12 residues. The V and J ends lost 0 bases and 9 bases respectively, with 7 bases between them. The germline V gene encodes CDR1 SGHRS and CDR2 YFSETQ. The CDR3 loop is CASSLARGEQFF. The CDR3 DNA reads TGCGCCAGCAGCTTGGCCAGGGGTGAGCAGTTCTTC.

In nucleotides, the CDR3 is TGTGCCAGCAGTCGACATTTAGGAAACACCATATATTTT. It is translated as CASSRHLGNTIYF. J is TRBJ1-3 and V is TRBV12-3 or TRBV12-4; no definite D call. The germline V and J ends were trimmed by 5 bases and 4 bases, with 9 bases remaining between them. This CDR3 is built from 13 residues.

The chain links TRBV19 to TRBJ2-1; TRBD2 aligns across 10 bases. Germline V gives CDR1 LNHDA, CDR2 SQIVND (reference sequence). This CDR3 region has 20 residues. Trimming removed 3 bases from V and 4 bases from J; junction bases left unmatched: 18. For the CDR3, the DNA is TGTGCCAGTAGTATTTCGGCTAGCGGGAGTGAGTGGGTATTGTACAATGAGCAGTTCTTC. The encoded protein is CASSISASGSEWVLYNEQFF.